The 25 T cell receptor beta chains listed next were all sequenced from one sample in a study of blood T cell repertoires in COVID-19 (TCRdb year 2020). The library was prepared using the immunoSEQ multiplex PCR assay. TCRdb limited this immuneACCESS table to in-frame rearrangements with V and J called. A share of clones is missing; checked studies link under half to unresolved V genes, and the rest is unexplained. This sample comprises tens of thousands of clones, roughly 80% of them detected only once. The ten largest make up about 18% of the sample. The sequenced sample was peripheral blood. All receptors derive from a man between 60 and 75 years old with acute or convalescent COVID-19.

To note about this clone: Its ends do not fully match the called genes, so a read error is possible. The chain combines TRBV7-7 with TRBJ2-7; 13 bases fit TRBD2. From germline, CDR1 is SSHAT and CDR2 FNYEAQ (reference sequence). The CDR3 runs 15 residues. The CDR3 reads CASSPGLAGTYEQYF. CDR3 DNA: TGTGCTAGCAGCCCGGGACTAGCGGGGACCTACGAGCAGTACTTC.

This clone was observed once. J is TRBJ1-1 and V is TRBV18; possible D gene TRBD1, 5 bases. The CDR3 extends over 13 amino acids. Trimming removed 3 bases at V and 1 base at J, with 6 bases between. Germline CDR1 and CDR2: KGHSH and LQKENI. The CDR3 DNA is TGTGCCAGCTCACCTCAGGGGAACACTGAAGCTTTCTTT. It encodes CASSPQGNTEAFF.

The chain couples TRBV15 to TRBJ2-2, with unresolved D. CDR1 LNHNV and CDR2 YYDKDF come from the germline V gene (reference sequence). With 1 base removed from V and 4 bases from J, the gap between germline ends came to 16 bases. CDR3 length: 17 residues. CDR3 in amino acids: CATSRGPAFAVTGELFF. CDR3 DNA: TGTGCCACCAGCAGAGGCCCTGCCTTTGCGGTCACCGGGGAGCTGTTTTTT.

The genes are TRBV6-2 or TRBV6-3 and TRBJ1-1, with unresolved D. This CDR3 has 11 amino acids. The germline V and J ends were trimmed by 2 bases and 9 bases, with 7 bases remaining between them. In germline, CDR1 is MNHEY, CDR2 SVGEGT. As DNA, the CDR3 is TGTGCCAGCAGTTACGGGCAGAAAGCTTTCTTT. It translates to CASSYGQKAFF.

The genes are TRBV3-1 (or the pseudogene TRBV3-2) and TRBJ1-1, with D unclear. CDR3 length: 15 residues. Germline lookup yields CDR1 LGHDT and CDR2 YNNKEL (reference sequence). V dropped 1 base and J dropped 1 base, with 10 bases sitting between them. The DNA of the CDR3 is TGTGCCAGCAGCCAAGCTTCACTTCCGAACACTGAAGCTTTCTTT. Its protein product is CASSQASLPNTEAFF.

The chain links TRBV7-9 to TRBJ2-1, with TRBD2 matching 11 bases. This CDR3 has 17 amino acids. The V segment lost 2 bases and the J segment 8 bases; nucleotides outside the gene matches: 11. Germline CDR1 SEHNR, CDR2 FQNEAQ (reference sequence). Here the CDR3 DNA reads TGTGCCAGCAGCTTAAAGGTAGCGGGAGGGCCTTATGATGAGCAGTTCTTC. Translating it yields CASSLKVAGGPYDEQFF.

This clone was recorded a few times. The chain employs TRBV7-9 and TRBJ2-7, with 9 bases lining up with TRBD2. The CDR3 has 15 residues. Per germline, CDR1 SEHNR and CDR2 FQNEAQ (reference sequence). V lost 3 bases to trimming and J lost 0 bases; unmatched junction nucleotides: 3. As DNA, the CDR3 is TGTGCCAGCAGCTTCGGGACTAGCAGCTCCTACGAGCAGTACTTC. It specifies CASSFGTSSSYEQYF.

The CDR3 DNA reads as TGTGCCAGCAGTCCCGTGAGCGGGACGGTTACCCAGTACTTC. This translates into CASSPVSGTVTQYF. The J gene is TRBJ2-5, the V gene TRBV28, with TRBD2 matching 7 bases. The length of the CDR3 is 14 residues. CDR1 MDHEN and CDR2 SYDVKM come from the germline V gene. The junction had 11 bases not matched to a gene; V was cut back by 5 bases and J by 8 bases.

The J gene is TRBJ1-6, the V gene TRBV27; unclear D gene. The germline V and J ends were trimmed by 7 bases and 0 bases, with 13 bases remaining between them. This CDR3 comprises 16 residues. The V gene's germline CDR1 is MNHEY and CDR2 SMNVEV (reference sequence). CDR3 sequence reads: CASTAEPSSYNSPLHF. In nucleotides, the CDR3 is TGTGCCAGCACCGCCGAGCCGAGCTCCTATAATTCACCCCTCCACTTT.

For this clone: The sample contains more than one DNA sequence encoding this CDR3. This rearrangement joins TRBV7-9 to TRBJ1-4; D is ambiguous. Germline CDR1 SEHNR, CDR2 FQNEAQ (reference sequence). The ends were cut back, 1 base at V and 8 bases at J, with 8 bases in the middle. The CDR3 spans 13 residues. CDR3 nucleotide sequence: TGTGCCAGCAGCTTAGGGTCAGGCGAAAAACTGTTTTTT. This sequence encodes CASSLGSGEKLFF.

This clone was seen once. The J gene is TRBJ2-7, the V gene TRBV5-1; TRBD1 is a possible D gene (6 bases). The CDR3 contains 15 residues. V lost 1 base to trimming and J lost 6 bases, with 17 bases between them. Germline V gives CDR1 SGHRS, CDR2 YFSETQ. The CDR3 nucleotides are TGCGCCAGCAGCTTGACAGGGATACTGCTTAGCGAGCAGTACTTC. Translating gives CASSLTGILLSEQYF.

This sequence joins TRBV7-2 and TRBJ2-3; perhaps TRBD1 as D (6 bases). Trimming took off 1 base at V and 5 bases at J, with 16 bases between the two ends. The germline CDR1 and CDR2 sequences are SGHTA and FQGNSA. This CDR3 is 16 amino acids long. CDR3 loop: CASSLVLTGGGDTQYF. Here the CDR3 DNA reads TGTGCCAGCAGCTTAGTCTTGACAGGTGGGGGAGATACGCAGTATTTT. The variable domain in full, completed from reference TRBV7-2 and TRBJ2-3, reads GAGVSQSPSNKVTEKGKDVELRCDPISGHTALYWYRQSLGQGLEFLIYFQGNSAPDKSGLPSDRFSAERTGGSVSTLTIQRTQQEDSAVYLCASSLVLTGGGDTQYFGPGTRLTVL.

The V call is TRBV15, the J call TRBJ1-2; TRBD1 agrees at 7 bases. The CDR3 is 18 amino acids. CDR1 and CDR2 from the germline V gene are LNHNV and YYDKDF (reference sequence). The junction had 18 bases not matched to a gene; V was cut back by 0 bases and J by 8 bases. The CDR3 here is CATSRDRLDRQRVYGYTF. In nucleotides, the CDR3 is TGTGCCACCAGCAGAGATCGGTTGGACAGGCAGCGGGTCTACGGCTACACCTTC.

The gene calls are TRBV10-2 and TRBJ1-4, with 7 bases fitting TRBD1. Losses at the gene ends were 5 bases for V and 3 bases for J; bases not matched to a gene: 6. The germline gives CDR1 WSHSY, CDR2 SAAADI. This CDR3 has 15 residues. The CDR3 coding sequence is TGCGCCAGCAGTAAACAGGGGCAGGCTAATGAAAAACTGTTTTTT. Protein sequence: CASSKQGQANEKLFF.

The chain has TRBV4-2 and TRBJ2-2; possibly TRBD1 for D (6 bases). The germline V gene has CDR1 LGHNA and CDR2 YNFKEQ. The CDR3 has 16 residues. Deletions cut 2 bases from V and 0 bases from J, with 10 bases between. The DNA for the CDR3 is TGTGCCAGCAGCCAAACGACAGGTTCGAACACCGGGGAGCTGTTTTTT. It is translated as CASSQTTGSNTGELFF.

The CDR3 here is CATTTGVISYEQYF. CDR3 nucleotide sequence: TGTGCCACCACAACGGGGGTCATCTCCTACGAGCAGTACTTC. This chain links TRBV6-6 with TRBJ2-7; weak D call: TRBD2 (6 bases). Deletions cut 10 bases from V and 0 bases from J, with 16 bases between. The germline gives CDR1 MNHNY, CDR2 SVGAGI (reference sequence). The CDR3 contains 14 residues.

This clone occurred a few times. This sequence joins TRBV29-1 and TRBJ2-1; possibly TRBD2 for D (5 bases). The CDR3 runs 15 residues. V was clipped by 6 bases and J by 0 bases, with 15 bases between them. Germline V gives CDR1 SQVTM, CDR2 ANQGSEA. The CDR3 DNA reads as TGCAGCGTGCTCCTCGGGGAGAGCTCCTACAATGAGCAGTTCTTC. Amino acids: CSVLLGESSYNEQFF.

The chain couples TRBV5-1 to TRBJ2-7, with 12 bases aligning to TRBD2. With V trimmed by 2 bases and J by 6 bases, 3 bases remained unmatched. Germline loops: CDR1 SGHRS, CDR2 YFSETQ. This CDR3 is 14 amino acids long. This CDR3 is CASSLLAGGSEQYF. CDR3 DNA sequence: TGCGCCAGCAGCTTACTAGCGGGAGGATCCGAGCAGTACTTC.

V is TRBV5-1 and J is TRBJ2-1, with TRBD2 identical over 10 bases. V shed 3 bases and J 4 bases; nucleotides not matched to a gene: 10. The CDR3 sequence is 17 residues long. Germline-derived CDR1 and CDR2 are SGHRS and YFSETQ. CDR3: CASSSTSTSGSYNEQFF. The CDR3 DNA reads as TGCGCCAGCAGCTCTACTTCGACTAGCGGGTCTTACAATGAGCAGTTCTTC.

The J gene is TRBJ2-1, the V gene TRBV9; maybe TRBD1 (6 bases). Trimming took off 4 bases at V and 6 bases at J, with 23 bases between the two ends. From germline, CDR1 is SGDLS and CDR2 YYNGEE. This CDR3 comprises 17 residues. In nucleotides, the CDR3 is TGTGCCAGCAGCCCACATCGGACAGCCTCGATGGGCAATGAGCAGTTCTTC. As protein: CASSPHRTASMGNEQFF. The full variable domain, its missing parts supplied by reference TRBV9 and TRBJ2-1, is DSGVTQTPKHLITATGQRVTLRCSPRSGDLSVYWYQQSLDQGLQFLIQYYNGEERAKGNILERFSAQQFPDLHSELNLSSLELGDSALYFCASSPHRTASMGNEQFFGPGTRLTVL.

The V and J genes are TRBV10-3 and TRBJ2-6; D call uncertain. Trimming took 0 bases from V and 0 from J, leaving 9 bases between them. The CDR3 extends over 17 amino acids. Germline CDR1 and CDR2: ENHRY and SYGVKD. CDR3 nucleotide sequence: TGTGCCATCAGTGAGTCGACACCTGGCTCTGGGGCCAACGTCCTGACTTTC. Its protein product is CAISESTPGSGANVLTF.

The genes are TRBV4-1 and TRBJ2-1, with 9 bases that match TRBD1. V lost 4 bases and J lost 9; bases outside the gene matches: 13. The CDR3 runs 16 residues. Germline V gene lookup returns CDR1 MGHRA and CDR2 YSYEKL. The CDR3 DNA sequence: TGCGCCAGCAGCCGAGAAGCCGGGACAGGGAGCGGTGAGCAGTTCTTC. It encodes CASSREAGTGSGEQFF.

This chain connects TRBV2 to TRBJ2-3, with TRBD1 as a possible D gene (5 bases). The CDR3 has 14 residues. In germline, CDR1 is SNHLY, CDR2 FYNNEI. V was pared by 9 bases and J by 2 bases, with 15 bases between. CDR3 in amino acids: CASTKQVFTDTQYF. In DNA, the CDR3 is TGTGCCAGTACAAAACAGGTTTTCACAGATACGCAGTATTTT.

CDR3 coding DNA: TGTGCCAGCAGTCCCCTGGCGGGTCGGGAGACCCAGTACTTC. Its protein is CASSPLAGRETQYF. The chain combines TRBV27 with TRBJ2-5; D perhaps matches TRBD2 (5 bases). This CDR3 contains 14 residues. The germline V and J ends were trimmed by 5 bases and 5 bases, with 15 bases remaining between them. Germline V CDR1 and CDR2: MNHEY, SMNVEV (reference sequence).

Only a few counts were recorded for this clone. This sequence joins TRBV6-6 and TRBJ1-5; D not certain. V gave up 7 bases and J gave up 0 bases, with 10 bases separating them. This CDR3 is 14 amino acids long. The V gene's germline CDR1 is MNHNY and CDR2 SVGAGI (reference sequence). The CDR3 spells CASMRADSNQPQHF. The CDR3 region has the DNA TGTGCCAGCATGAGGGCAGATAGCAATCAGCCCCAGCATTTT.